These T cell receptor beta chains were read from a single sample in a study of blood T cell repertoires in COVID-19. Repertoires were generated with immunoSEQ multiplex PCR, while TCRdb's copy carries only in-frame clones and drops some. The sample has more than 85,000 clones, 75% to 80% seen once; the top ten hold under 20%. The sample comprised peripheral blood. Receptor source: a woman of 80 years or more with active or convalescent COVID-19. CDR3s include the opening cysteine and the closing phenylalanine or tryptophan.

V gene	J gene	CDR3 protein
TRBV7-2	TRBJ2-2	CASSFTNTGELFF
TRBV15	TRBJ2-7	CATSRGDRGHREQYF
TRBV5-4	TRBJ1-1	CASSFGGSTGLNTEAFF
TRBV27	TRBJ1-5	CASRSGSKPQHF
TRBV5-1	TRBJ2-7	CASSLLQREAYEQYF
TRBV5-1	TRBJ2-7	CASSLVSQQGSVF
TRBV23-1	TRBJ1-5	CASSQKSLDRGRLANQPQHF
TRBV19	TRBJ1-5	CASSAIQGWDQPQHF
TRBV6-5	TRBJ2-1	CASSPPGLAGSEQFF
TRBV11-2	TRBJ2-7	CASSVGRYRGSYEQYF
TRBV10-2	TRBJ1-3	CASREVGPGNTIYF
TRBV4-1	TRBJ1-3	CASSHPGGAGGNTIYF
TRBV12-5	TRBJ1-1	CASGGQRNTEAFF
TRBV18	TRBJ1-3	CASSPGADSGNTIYF
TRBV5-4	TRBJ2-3	CASSLYFRATDTQYF
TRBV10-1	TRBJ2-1	CASSAPGTSGRFNEQFF
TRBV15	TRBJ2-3	CATSIGAGGTDTQYF
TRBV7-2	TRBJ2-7	CASSLISGSLYEQYF
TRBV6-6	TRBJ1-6	CASSYSQGWDSPLHF
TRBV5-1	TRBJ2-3	CASSLTGSGSGTDTQYF
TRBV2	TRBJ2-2	CASNFRAAGGPGELFF
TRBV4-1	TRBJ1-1	CASSPREGGTEAFF
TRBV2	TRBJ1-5	CASRGQKPSNQPQHF
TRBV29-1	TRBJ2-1	CSVVWRASYNEQFF
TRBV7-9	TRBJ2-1	CAIREASYNEQFF